This note documents a single T cell receptor beta chain sequence. The antigen is unknown. A single record per CDR3 protein comes from TCRdb applying MiXCR to the 5' RACE reads. Here the sample spans roughly 200,000 distinct CDR3 sequences, over 9.5% being singletons. The data were taken from a study of T-cell memory formation after mild COVID-19. Points from the study as a whole: Day 15 to 85 contracting clones showed balanced CD4/CD8; day 15 to 37 expanders favored CD4+. Mainly CM and EM harbored the contracting CD4+ clones; mainly EMRA harbored the CD8+ ones.

The source material was PBMCs or a T cell subset sorted from them (not recorded which). The clonotype comes from a man aged 18 to 29 who had mild COVID-19 (a few samples of this study predate the infection). Cell type and time point are not known.

In nucleotides, the CDR3 is TGTGCCAGCAAGGGTCAGGTAAAACTGTTTTTT. Encoded protein: CASKGQVKLFF. The rearrangement joins TRBV2 to TRBJ1-4; no clear D gene. The CDR3 is made up of 11 amino acids. V was clipped by 7 bases and J by 10 bases, with 10 bases between them. In germline, CDR1 is SNHLY, CDR2 FYNNEI.